This passage covers 28 T cell receptor beta chains from one sample sequenced in a study of blood T cell repertoires in COVID-19. The assay was immunoSEQ multiplex PCR, and TCRdb's table has in-frame clones only and misses some. The table shows about 340,000 clones, with around four fifths occurring only once. Sequences were obtained from peripheral blood. These receptors originate from a man aged 30 to 45 with active or convalescent COVID-19.

The rearrangement links TRBV9 to TRBJ2-3, with TRBD2 identical over 10 bases. CDR3 size: 16 residues. Germline values: CDR1 SGDLS, CDR2 YYNGEE. V dropped 4 bases and J dropped 5; count of bases not matched to a gene: 10. CDR3 nucleotide sequence: TGTGCCAGCAGCCCCCAAGCGGGGGGGGTCATAGATACGCAGTATTTT. Its protein is CASSPQAGGVIDTQYF. Using reference TRBV9 and TRBJ2-3 for the parts outside the CDR3, the full variable domain is DSGVTQTPKHLITATGQRVTLRCSPRSGDLSVYWYQQSLDQGLQFLIQYYNGEERAKGNILERFSAQQFPDLHSELNLSSLELGDSALYFCASSPQAGGVIDTQYFGPGTRLTVL.

V and J are TRBV28 and TRBJ1-2; D is perhaps TRBD1 (6 bases). Trimming removed 5 bases from V and 6 bases from J, with 13 bases in between. This CDR3 has 13 amino acids. CDR1 and CDR2 from the germline V gene are MDHEN and SYDVKM. For the CDR3, the DNA is TGTGCCAGCAGTAAGAACAGGGTCCATGGCTACACCTTC. This gives the protein CASSKNRVHGYTF.

The chain carries TRBV13 and TRBJ1-1, with D hard to call. The V and J ends lost 2 bases and 2 bases respectively, with 6 bases between them. CDR1 PRHDT and CDR2 FYEKMQ come from the germline V gene (reference sequence). The CDR3 has 13 residues. CDR3 DNA sequence: TGTGCCAGCAGCTTATGGGCCAACACTGAAGCTTTCTTT. This gives the protein CASSLWANTEAFF.

This clone turned up a few times. This chain connects TRBV2 to TRBJ2-7; 10 positions match TRBD1. The V segment lost 8 bases and the J segment 6 bases; nucleotides outside the gene matches: 1. This CDR3 contains 11 residues. Germline CDR1 and CDR2: SNHLY and FYNNEI. In nucleotides, the CDR3 is TGTGCCAGCCGGACAGGGGGCGAGCAGTACTTC. Its translation: CASRTGGEQYF.

This clone was observed at least ten times. This sequence joins TRBV11-2 and TRBJ2-7; TRBD2 might be the D (5 bases). The V end was cut by 1 base, the J end by 7 bases, with 11 bases between. The CDR3 loop spans 13 amino acids. From germline, CDR1 is SGHAT and CDR2 FQNNGV. This CDR3 reads CASSLGARREQYF. In DNA form, the CDR3 reads TGTGCCAGCAGCTTAGGGGCTAGGAGGGAGCAGTACTTC.

This clone showed up just a few times. The chain carries TRBV9 and TRBJ1-6, with D maybe TRBD1 (6 bases). Trimming took off 0 bases at V and 10 bases at J, with 11 bases between the two ends. Germline V CDR1 and CDR2: SGDLS, YYNGEE. The CDR3 totals 14 residues. As DNA, the CDR3 is TGTGCCAGCAGCGTAGACGGGGGGCTATCACCCCTCCACTTT. This encodes CASSVDGGLSPLHF. Drawing the rest from reference TRBV9 and TRBJ1-6, the complete variable domain is DSGVTQTPKHLITATGQRVTLRCSPRSGDLSVYWYQQSLDQGLQFLIQYYNGEERAKGNILERFSAQQFPDLHSELNLSSLELGDSALYFCASSVDGGLSPLHFGNGTRLTVT.

This clone was picked up a small number of times. The CDR3 reads CASSSIVDSFYGYTF. The DNA of the CDR3 is TGTGCCAGCAGCTCCATTGTGGACAGTTTCTATGGCTACACCTTC. This sequence joins TRBV7-2 and TRBJ1-2; tentative D call: TRBD1 (6 bases). V dropped 4 bases and J dropped 4 bases, with 16 bases sitting between them. The CDR3 sequence is 15 residues long. The V gene's germline CDR1 is SGHTA and CDR2 FQGNSA.

The rearrangement links TRBV11-1 to TRBJ2-7; possible D gene TRBD2, 6 bases. V was pared by 2 bases and J by 5 bases, with 10 bases between. The CDR3 is 13 amino acids. Germline CDR1 SGHAT, CDR2 FQDESV (reference sequence). In DNA, the CDR3 is TGTGCCAGCAGCTTAAGGAGGGCCGACGAGCAGTACTTC. Translation: CASSLRRADEQYF.

V gene TRBV5-4 combines with J gene TRBJ2-1, with 8 bases aligning to TRBD2. Germline-derived CDR1 and CDR2 are SGHNT and YYREEE (reference sequence). After removal of 4 bases from V and 2 bases from J, the junction contained 5 bases not matched to a gene. The CDR3 totals 15 residues. The CDR3 reads CASSQTSGTYNEQFF. In DNA, the CDR3 is TGTGCCAGCAGCCAAACTAGCGGCACCTACAATGAGCAGTTCTTC.

The chain couples TRBV4-3 to TRBJ2-1; a possible D gene is TRBD1 (5 bases). Deletions cut 0 bases from V and 10 bases from J, with 13 bases between. The CDR3 is 14 amino acids. Per the germline V gene, CDR1 is LGHNA and CDR2 is YSLEER. For the CDR3, the DNA is TGCGCCAGCAGCCAAGAGGTCAGGGCGGAAGAGCAGTTCTTC. This encodes CASSQEVRAEEQFF.

The chain joins TRBV4-1 to TRBJ1-5; D perhaps matches TRBD1 (5 bases). The CDR3 is 15 amino acids. Germline V gene lookup returns CDR1 MGHRA and CDR2 YSYEKL. Trimming stripped 0 bases from V and 7 bases from J, with 13 bases between. The CDR3 nucleotides read TGCGCCAGCAGCCAAGATAATGGGGGGTACCAGCCCCAGCATTTT. This translates into CASSQDNGGYQPQHF.

This clone was picked up a small number of times. The gene calls are TRBV19 and TRBJ1-5, with 8 positions matching TRBD1. With 8 bases clipped from V and 7 bases from J, the junction kept 7 bases outside the gene matches. There are 13 residues in the CDR3. Germline CDR1 LNHDA, CDR2 SQIVND (reference sequence). DNA of the CDR3: TGTGCCAGTGGGGCAGGGGGCCGCCAGCCCCAGCATTTT. Protein sequence: CASGAGGRQPQHF.

This chain joins TRBV11-1 and TRBJ2-7; D ambiguous. Germline values: CDR1 SGHAT, CDR2 FQDESV (reference sequence). Deletions cut 1 base from V and 2 bases from J, with 6 bases between. This CDR3 region has 13 residues. The CDR3 protein is CASSLDTTYEQYF. In nucleotides, the CDR3 is TGTGCCAGCAGCTTAGACACCACCTACGAGCAGTACTTC.

The chain carries TRBV3-1 (or the pseudogene TRBV3-2) and TRBJ1-4, with D perhaps TRBD1 (5 bases). Germline V gene sequence: CDR1 LGHDT, CDR2 YNNKEL (reference sequence). The CDR3 is made up of 14 amino acids. V gave up 4 bases and J gave up 3 bases, with 9 bases separating them. CDR3: CASSLTASNEKLFF. The CDR3 DNA sequence: TGTGCCAGCAGCCTGACAGCATCTAATGAAAAACTGTTTTTT.

The chain recombines TRBV5-1 with TRBJ2-2; 9 bases agree with TRBD2. Germline V gene data show CDR1 as SGHRS and CDR2 as YFSETQ. CDR3 length: 16 residues. After removal of 3 bases from V and 0 bases from J, the junction contained 3 bases not matched to a gene. CDR3 in DNA: TGCGCCAGCAGCTGGGCTAGCGGGGCGAACACCGGGGAGCTGTTTTTT. This encodes CASSWASGANTGELFF.

The chain is built from TRBV19 and TRBJ2-2; TRBD2 aligns across 11 bases. Germline CDR1 is LNHDA and CDR2 is SQIVND (reference sequence). CDR3 size: 15 residues. Germline trimming cut 6 bases from V and 7 bases from J; bases unmatched to any gene: 7. CDR3 DNA: TGTGCCAGTAGGGAACTAGCGGGAGCGGTCGGGGAGCTGTTTTTT. It yields the protein CASRELAGAVGELFF.

This chain connects TRBV28 to TRBJ2-7; D remains ambiguous. This CDR3 spans 15 amino acids. From germline, CDR1 is MDHEN and CDR2 SYDVKM. V was pared by 4 bases and J by 3 bases, with 16 bases between. The CDR3 DNA reads TGTGCCAGCAGTTCTCAAGGCCGAGGCCACTACGAGCAGTACTTC. Translating it yields CASSSQGRGHYEQYF.

The DNA for the CDR3 is TGTGCCAGCAGCTTGTGGGGGGACTATGGCTACACCTTC. It encodes CASSLWGDYGYTF. The chain employs TRBV5-6 and TRBJ1-2; D perhaps matches TRBD1 (5 bases). The CDR3 sequence is 13 residues long. Germline V lookup: CDR1 SGHDT, CDR2 YYEEEE. V dropped 1 base and J dropped 3 bases, with 7 bases sitting between them.

This clone showed up just a few times. The V gene is TRBV3-1 (or the pseudogene TRBV3-2), the J gene TRBJ1-2; D gene uncertain. The CDR3 totals 16 residues. Trimming left V 0 bases short and J 4 bases short, with 15 bases between. Looked up from germline, CDR1 is LGHDT and CDR2 is YNNKEL (reference sequence). The CDR3 protein is CASSQDPRSIRYGYTF. The CDR3 DNA sequence: TGTGCCAGCAGCCAAGATCCCCGGTCCATCCGCTATGGCTACACCTTC.

The V gene is TRBV3-1 (or the pseudogene TRBV3-2), the J gene TRBJ2-2; a possible D gene is TRBD1 (5 bases). Germline CDR1 LGHDT, CDR2 YNNKEL (reference sequence). This CDR3 is built from 16 residues. Trimming took 1 base from V and 7 from J, leaving 16 bases between them. Written as DNA, the CDR3 is TGTGCCAGCAGCCAAGTGGACCAGGGTGGGATCGGGGAGCTGTTTTTT. Amino acid sequence: CASSQVDQGGIGELFF.

This clone appeared a single time. V is TRBV7-9 and J is TRBJ2-1; TRBD2 is a possible D gene (5 bases). Between the trimmed V and J ends, which lost 3 bases and 1 base, there was a span of 10 bases. CDR3 size: 15 residues. Germline assignment: CDR1 SEHNR and CDR2 FQNEAQ (reference sequence). This CDR3 is CASSLTIGSYNEQFF. The CDR3, as DNA: TGTGCCAGCAGCTTGACTATCGGGTCCTACAATGAGCAGTTCTTC. Full variable domain (rest looked up from reference TRBV7-9 and TRBJ2-1): DTGVSQNPRHKITKRGQNVTFRCDPISEHNRLYWYRQTLGQGPEFLTYFQNEAQLEKSRLLSDRFSAERPKGSFSTLEIQRTEQGDSAMYLCASSLTIGSYNEQFFGPGTRLTVL.

This clone was observed a single time. The gene calls are TRBV7-2 and TRBJ2-7; 7 bases match TRBD2. V lost 4 bases, J lost 0 bases, and 6 bases stayed unmatched. This CDR3 is built from 15 residues. Per the germline V gene, CDR1 is SGHTA and CDR2 is FQGNSA. In DNA form, the CDR3 reads TGTGCCAGCAGCTCCCCGGGAGGCCTCTCCTACGAGCAGTACTTC. Its protein product is CASSSPGGLSYEQYF.

In nucleotides, the CDR3 is TGTGCCAGCAGCTTAGGTCATAGCTCCTACGAGCAGTACTTC. This sequence encodes CASSLGHSSYEQYF. The J gene is TRBJ2-7, the V gene TRBV11-3; the D is unclear. Germline values: CDR1 SGHNT, CDR2 YENEEA. The length of the CDR3 is 14 residues. V dropped 1 base and J dropped 0 bases, with 7 bases sitting between them.

The chain couples TRBV7-2 to TRBJ1-5; 7 positions match TRBD1. The V segment lost 2 bases and the J segment 3 bases; nucleotides outside the gene matches: 7. The CDR3 contains 16 residues. Per germline, CDR1 SGHTA and CDR2 FQGNSA. The CDR3 loop reads CASSLREGALNQPQHF. The CDR3 nucleotides are TGTGCCAGCAGCTTACGGGAGGGGGCTCTCAATCAGCCCCAGCATTTT.

The rearrangement joins TRBV10-2 to TRBJ1-2, with TRBD1 as a possible D gene (5 bases). V lost 0 bases to trimming and J lost 7 bases, with 9 bases between them. Germline V gene lookup returns CDR1 WSHSY and CDR2 SAAADI. This CDR3 region has 13 residues. The chain's CDR3 is CASSESERGGYTF. CDR3 bases: TGCGCCAGCAGTGAGTCGGAAAGGGGTGGCTACACCTTC.

The chain carries TRBV2 and TRBJ2-2; D unclear. Deletions cut 4 bases from V and 4 bases from J, with 7 bases between. The CDR3 runs to 13 residues. The germline V gene encodes CDR1 SNHLY and CDR2 FYNNEI. In DNA, the CDR3 is TGTGCCAGCAGTGTTCCTCGCACCGGGGAGCTGTTTTTT. Protein product: CASSVPRTGELFF.

This chain uses TRBV2 with TRBJ2-1; 8 bases match TRBD1. After removal of 7 bases from V and 8 bases from J, the junction contained 7 bases not matched to a gene. Germline CDR1 reads SNHLY; CDR2 reads FYNNEI. CDR3 length equals 13 residues. The CDR3 protein is CASNPDRVDEQFF. The DNA of the CDR3 is TGTGCCAGCAACCCGGACAGGGTCGATGAGCAGTTCTTC. Full variable domain (outside the CDR3, taken from reference TRBV2 and TRBJ2-1): EPEVTQTPSHQVTQMGQEVILRCVPISNHLYFYWYRQILGQKVEFLVSFYNNEISEKSEIFDDQFSVERPDGSNFTLKIRSTKLEDSAMYFCASNPDRVDEQFFGPGTRLTVL.

The gene calls are TRBV5-4 and TRBJ2-7; TRBD2 matches 7 bases. The CDR3 length is 13 residues. The V and J ends lost 3 bases and 6 bases, in that order; junction bases with no gene match: 6. Germline lookup yields CDR1 SGHNT and CDR2 YYREEE (reference sequence). In DNA form, the CDR3 reads TGTGCCAGCAGCTCTGGACTAGTCCGCGAGCAGTACTTC. Translation gives CASSSGLVREQYF.